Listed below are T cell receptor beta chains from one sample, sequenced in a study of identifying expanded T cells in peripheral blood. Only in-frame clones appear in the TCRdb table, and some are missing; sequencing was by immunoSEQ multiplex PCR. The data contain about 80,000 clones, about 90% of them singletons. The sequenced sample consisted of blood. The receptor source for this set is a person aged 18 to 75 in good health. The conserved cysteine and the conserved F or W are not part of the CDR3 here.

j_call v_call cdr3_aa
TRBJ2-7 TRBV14 ASSFGTVSYEQY
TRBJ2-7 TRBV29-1 SVTYGGGVASSEQY
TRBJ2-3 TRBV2 ASSDGTNTGSGADTQY
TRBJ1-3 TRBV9 ASSAQAGSGNTIY
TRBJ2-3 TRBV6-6 ASSYSKRGGTDTQY
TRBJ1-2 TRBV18 ASSPPSYGYT
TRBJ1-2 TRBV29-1 SVEEAGQGKANYGYT
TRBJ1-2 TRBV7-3 ASSSATGTGSVYT
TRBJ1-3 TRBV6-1 ASSEAHGGSSGNTIY
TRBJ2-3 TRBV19 ASSPDRATDTQY
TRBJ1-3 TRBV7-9 ASSNPYRQTSSGNTIY
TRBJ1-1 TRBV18 ASSPPSGAGTEAF
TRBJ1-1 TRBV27 ASRYMDLLGEAF
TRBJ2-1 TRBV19 ASSIGRTSGYYNEQF
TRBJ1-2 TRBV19 ASSVGQGQHGYT
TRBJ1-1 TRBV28 ASRSPNTEAF
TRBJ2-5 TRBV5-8 ASILGRETQY
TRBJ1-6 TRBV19 ASSSRRQVIMSPLH
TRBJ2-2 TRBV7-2 ASSLAITLPGLVWELF
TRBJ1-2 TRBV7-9 ASGGDRNYGYT
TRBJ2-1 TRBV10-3 AIRPTTPHNEQF
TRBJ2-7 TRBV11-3 ASSWGLAVTYEQY
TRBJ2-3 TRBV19 ASSIASGVDTQY
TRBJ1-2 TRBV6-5 ASSLRDRSGYT
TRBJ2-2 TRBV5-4 ASSLGQGITGELF
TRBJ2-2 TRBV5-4 ASSSSGAMTGELF
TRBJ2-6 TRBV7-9 ASSLGPGQGSGANVLT
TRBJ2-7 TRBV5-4 ASSRDRENYEQY
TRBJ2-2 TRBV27 ASSLRFIAATGELF
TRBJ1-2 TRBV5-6 ASSPPGTGDGYT
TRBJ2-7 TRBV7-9 ASSLALAGPYEQY
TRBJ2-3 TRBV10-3 ASRRSGTSATDTQY
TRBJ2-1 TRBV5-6 ASRYYSYEQF
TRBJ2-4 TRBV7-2 ASRTGTNENIQY
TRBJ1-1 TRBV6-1 ASSDTGQGKAF
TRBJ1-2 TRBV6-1 ASSEDGQAKVHYGYT
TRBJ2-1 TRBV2 ASSEALGTGGLQF
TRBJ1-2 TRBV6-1 ASSHTVGYT
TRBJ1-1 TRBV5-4 ASSLTGTGYDSF
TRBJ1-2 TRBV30 ARPGSGNYGYT
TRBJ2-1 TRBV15 ATSRDTGRSEQF